The clone carrying this T cell receptor (beta chain) was picked up a small number of times. The antigen remains undetermined. The sample is drawn from a study of T cells after yellow fever vaccination. For the study at large: Researchers used SMART-Seq v4 Ultra Low Input to prepare fractions that had low cell numbers. Whole-study results and caveats: In FACS-sorted repertoires, abundant clonotypes from the bulk population could appear as contaminants. A limited proportion of clonotypes was detected within both the CD4 and CD8 compartments. After the booster, 96% of CD4 and about nine tenths of CD8 primary-response clones were re-detected.

TCRdb analysed the 5' RACE reads with MiXCR anew, one entry per CDR3 protein. The data hold about 340,000 distinct CDR3 sequences, with 3% to 4.5% observed a single time. Sequenced material: PBMCs, taken 5 days after the yellow fever booster vaccination. The receptor comes from a man between 18 and 29 years old who received the YFV17D yellow fever vaccine.

CDR3 loop: CASSQDFGPKTQYF. The DNA for the CDR3 is TGCGCCAGCAGCCAAGATTTTGGACCTAAGACCCAGTACTTC. The genes are TRBV4-1 and TRBJ2-5; D is unclear. The germline V gene encodes CDR1 MGHRA and CDR2 YSYEKL. The length of the CDR3 is 14 residues. V lost 0 bases to trimming and J lost 6 bases, with 11 bases between them.